The next 18 T cell receptor beta chains were all read from a single sample in a study of T cell responses to AZD1222 COVID-19 vaccine. Repertoires were generated with immunoSEQ multiplex PCR, while TCRdb's copy carries only in-frame clones and drops some. Of over 150,000 clones in the sample, around 88% are singletons; the top ten hold approximately 0.5%. Sequencing used peripheral blood, obtained on day 0 of AZD1222 vaccination. The receptors come from an adult in good health.

The chain has TRBV7-8 and TRBJ2-7; D not certain. CDR3 length equals 14 residues. Per the germline V gene, CDR1 is SGHVS and CDR2 is FQNEAQ. V was cut by 1 base and J by 3 bases, with 10 bases left in between. Here the CDR3 DNA reads TGTGCCAGCAGCTTAGGATCCGCAAGCTACGAGCAGTACTTC. Protein sequence: CASSLGSASYEQYF.

This chain connects TRBV4-1 to TRBJ1-6; D call uncertain. Looked up from germline, CDR1 is MGHRA and CDR2 is YSYEKL. CDR3 size: 15 residues. With 0 bases removed from V and 13 bases from J, the gap between germline ends came to 16 bases. CDR3 nucleotide sequence: TGCGCCAGCAGCCAAGATCTAAACTCACTATGGCCCCTCCACTTT. Residues: CASSQDLNSLWPLHF.

The chain carries TRBV9 and TRBJ2-5; 9 nucleotides agree with TRBD2. CDR1 and CDR2 (germline): SGDLS, YYNGEE. The J segment lost 4 bases and the V segment lost 2 bases, leaving 3 bases of the junction unmatched. This CDR3 has 14 amino acids. CDR3 loop: CASSVSGRAETQYF. The CDR3 region has the DNA TGTGCCAGCAGCGTTAGCGGGAGAGCAGAGACCCAGTACTTC.

This clone has a single count. The chain couples TRBV3-1 (or the pseudogene TRBV3-2) to TRBJ2-7, with D perhaps being TRBD1 or TRBD2 (5 bases each). Looked up from germline, CDR1 is LGHDT and CDR2 is YNNKEL (reference sequence). V was pared by 1 base and J by 2 bases, with 21 bases between. The CDR3 loop spans 18 amino acids. The CDR3 DNA is TGTGCCAGCAGCCAAGGACCCTCCCCTAGAGGGGCCACCTACGAGCAGTACTTC. Translation: CASSQGPSPRGATYEQYF.

The genes are TRBV11-1 and TRBJ1-1; D is undetermined. CDR1 is SGHAT, CDR2 FQDESV, per germline (reference sequence). Trimming removed 1 base from V and 6 bases from J, with 9 bases in between. The CDR3 covers 13 residues. The CDR3 DNA reads TGTGCCAGCAGCTTAGAGACGGAAGCTGAAGCTTTCTTT. Its protein is CASSLETEAEAFF.

This clone was seen once. The J gene is TRBJ2-2, the V gene TRBV6-2 or TRBV6-3, with 7 bases aligning to TRBD2. Germline CDR1 reads MNHEY; CDR2 reads SVGEGT. J gave up 1 base and V 0 bases, and 5 bases lay outside the gene matches. The CDR3 totals 17 residues. The CDR3 region is CASSYSGSGMNTGELFF. The CDR3, as DNA: TGTGCCAGCAGTTACTCAGGCAGCGGGATGAACACCGGGGAGCTGTTTTTT.

This clone was observed a single time. V is TRBV18 and J is TRBJ1-5, with 7 bases fitting TRBD1. The germline CDR1 and CDR2 sequences are KGHSH and LQKENI. The trim removed 6 bases at V and 5 bases at J, leaving 4 bases unmatched. The CDR3 extends over 13 amino acids. CDR3 sequence (DNA): TGTGCCAGCTCCGACAGGGCCTATCAGCCCCAGCATTTT. It yields the protein CASSDRAYQPQHF.

The V gene is TRBV27, the J gene TRBJ2-1; TRBD1 agrees at 7 bases. V lost 3 bases, J lost 4 bases, and 6 bases stayed unmatched. Germline V CDR1 and CDR2: MNHEY, SMNVEV (reference sequence). The CDR3 sequence is 15 residues long. The CDR3 nucleotides are TGTGCCAGCAGTTTTTCCGGGACAGCTTACAATGAGCAGTTCTTC. Translation: CASSFSGTAYNEQFF.

This chain links TRBV25-1 with TRBJ2-7; 11 nucleotides match TRBD2. The CDR3 runs to 16 residues. In germline, CDR1 is MGHDK, CDR2 SYGVNS. J lost 3 bases, V lost 4 bases, and 8 bases had no gene match. The CDR3 DNA reads as TGTGCCAGCAGTGCTTCATCGGGACTAGCGGTCTACGAGCAGTACTTC. Encoded protein: CASSASSGLAVYEQYF.

The chain carries TRBV14 and TRBJ2-1; the D is unclear. This CDR3 has 14 amino acids. V lost 3 bases to trimming and J lost 6 bases, with 12 bases between them. CDR1 SGHDN and CDR2 FVKESK come from the germline V gene. CDR3 sequence reads: CASSHIPDANEQFF. CDR3 sequence (DNA): TGTGCCAGCAGCCACATACCTGACGCCAATGAGCAGTTCTTC.

This chain connects TRBV5-6 to TRBJ2-2; D perhaps matches TRBD1 (5 bases). V was cut by 1 base and J by 2 bases, with 12 bases left in between. The CDR3 covers 16 residues. Germline V gives CDR1 SGHDT, CDR2 YYEEEE. The CDR3 reads CASSLTVGANTGELFF. CDR3 nucleotides: TGTGCCAGCAGCTTGACGGTAGGGGCAAACACCGGGGAGCTGTTTTTT. The full variable domain, completed using reference TRBV5-6 and TRBJ2-2, is DAGVTQSPTHLIKTRGQQVTLRCSPKSGHDTVSWYQQALGQGPQFIFQYYEEEERQRGNFPDRFSGHQFPNYSSELNVNALLLGDSALYLCASSLTVGANTGELFFGEGSRLTVL.

The J gene is TRBJ1-2, the V gene TRBV19, with TRBD1 as a possible D gene (5 bases). Germline V gives CDR1 LNHDA, CDR2 SQIVND (reference sequence). Trimming stripped 6 bases from V and 4 bases from J, with 15 bases between. This CDR3 spans 14 amino acids. The CDR3 DNA is TGTGCCAGTAGGCCCTCGGGACGGATCTATGGCTACACCTTC. It yields the protein CASRPSGRIYGYTF.

The chain joins TRBV19 to TRBJ1-5; D uncertain. V was shortened by 4 bases and J by 2 bases, with 12 bases between the two germline ends. Germline CDR1 reads LNHDA; CDR2 reads SQIVND (reference sequence). The CDR3 has 15 amino acids. In DNA form, the CDR3 reads TGTGCCAGTAGTACAGGCGGTCCGGGCAATCAGCCCCAGCATTTT. Amino acid sequence: CASSTGGPGNQPQHF.

This chain connects TRBV6-5 to TRBJ2-7, with a possible D match to TRBD2 (6 bases). This CDR3 spans 13 amino acids. The V gene lost 4 bases and the J gene lost 6 bases, with 13 bases spanning the gap. The germline CDR1 and CDR2 sequences are MNHEY and SVGAGI. For the CDR3, the DNA is TGTGCCAGCAGTTCCCTGGGACTCGGCGAGCAGTACTTC. Translating it yields CASSSLGLGEQYF.

V is TRBV11-2 and J is TRBJ1-5, with 7 bases that match TRBD1. The CDR3 is 14 amino acids. Germline V gene data show CDR1 as SGHAT and CDR2 as FQNNGV. The V gene end was trimmed by 5 bases and the J gene end by 4 bases; junction bases not matched to a gene: 5. CDR3 residues: CASSTDRTNQPQHF. The DNA for the CDR3 is TGTGCCAGCAGCACGGACAGGACGAATCAGCCCCAGCATTTT.

This clone was seen once. DNA for the CDR3: TGTGCCAGCAGCCCGCGGGACGGAGGGAACTATGGCTACACCTTC. It yields the protein CASSPRDGGNYGYTF. The chain has TRBV7-2 and TRBJ1-2; a possible D gene is TRBD1 (5 bases). Germline assignment: CDR1 SGHTA and CDR2 FQGNSA. The CDR3 runs to 15 residues. V lost 5 bases and J 2 bases, leaving 15 bases between the germline ends. The variable domain in full, with the rest retrieved from reference TRBV7-2 and TRBJ1-2, is GAGVSQSPSNKVTEKGKDVELRCDPISGHTALYWYRQSLGQGLEFLIYFQGNSAPDKSGLPSDRFSAERTGGSVSTLTIQRTQQEDSAVYLCASSPRDGGNYGYTFGSGTRLTVV.

The rearrangement joins TRBV18 to TRBJ2-1, with D hard to call. The V end was cut by 5 bases, the J end by 6 bases, with 11 bases between. Per germline, CDR1 KGHSH and CDR2 LQKENI. The CDR3 consists of 13 residues. CDR3 protein: CASSRAEINEQFF. DNA of the CDR3: TGTGCCAGCTCAAGGGCCGAAATCAATGAGCAGTTCTTC.

The table lists this clone with a count of one. The genes are TRBV19 and TRBJ2-5, with 7 nucleotides matching TRBD1. Unmatched junction bases numbered 3, after V lost 6 bases and J lost 2 bases. Germline CDR1 reads LNHDA; CDR2 reads SQIVND (reference sequence). The CDR3 contains 13 residues. CDR3 sequence: CASSLQGQETQYF. CDR3 nucleotide sequence: TGTGCCAGTAGCCTACAGGGGCAAGAGACCCAGTACTTC.